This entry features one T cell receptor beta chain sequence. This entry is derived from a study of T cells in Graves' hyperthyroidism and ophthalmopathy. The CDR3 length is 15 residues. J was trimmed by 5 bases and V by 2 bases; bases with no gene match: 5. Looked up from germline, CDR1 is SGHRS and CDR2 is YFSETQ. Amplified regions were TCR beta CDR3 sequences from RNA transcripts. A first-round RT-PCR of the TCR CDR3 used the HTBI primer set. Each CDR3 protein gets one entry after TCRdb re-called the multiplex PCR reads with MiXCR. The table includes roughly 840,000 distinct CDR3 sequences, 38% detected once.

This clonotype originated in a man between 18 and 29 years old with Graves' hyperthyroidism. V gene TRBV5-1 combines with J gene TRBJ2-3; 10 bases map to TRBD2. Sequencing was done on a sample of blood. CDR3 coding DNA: TGCGCCAGCAGCTTTAGCGGGGGGCAGGGAGATACGCAGTATTTT. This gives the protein CASSFSGGQGDTQYF.